A single sample gave rise to the 32 T cell receptor beta chains below, sequenced in a study of shared clonotypes between healthy human individuals. The data were produced by immunoSEQ multiplex PCR, yet TCRdb's version contains in-frame clones alone and is incomplete. The sample includes a few hundred thousand clones, about 74% of them seen just once. The specimen was PBMCs. Receptors were obtained from a woman in her thirties or forties in good health. Some clones in this sample may be carry-over from other donors' samples.

This clone has at least ten counts. The chain has TRBV5-4 and TRBJ2-7; 12 bases map to TRBD2. V lost 4 bases to trimming and J lost 5 bases; unmatched junction nucleotides: 7. Per germline, CDR1 SGHNT and CDR2 YYREEE (reference sequence). CDR3 length equals 15 residues. CDR3 sequence reads: CASSTWTSGTHEQYF. CDR3 DNA: TGTGCCAGCAGCACATGGACTAGCGGGACGCACGAGCAGTACTTC. The entire variable domain, with the rest obtained from reference TRBV5-4 and TRBJ2-7, is as follows: ETGVTQSPTHLIKTRGQQVTLRCSSQSGHNTVSWYQQALGQGPQFIFQYYREEENGRGNFPPRFSGLQFPNYSSELNVNALELDDSALYLCASSTWTSGTHEQYFGPGTRLTVT.

The chain uses TRBV6-1 and TRBJ1-5; D not certain. The V and J ends lost 2 bases and 4 bases respectively, with 6 bases between them. Germline V gives CDR1 MNHNS, CDR2 SASEGT. CDR3 length: 13 residues. This CDR3 is CASSETLNQPQHF. DNA for the CDR3: TGTGCCAGCAGTGAAACTCTTAATCAGCCCCAGCATTTT.

The chain couples TRBV29-1 to TRBJ2-7; 7 bases fit TRBD2. From germline, CDR1 is SQVTM and CDR2 ANQGSEA. The CDR3 is made up of 13 amino acids. After removal of 0 bases from V and 7 bases from J, the junction contained 6 bases not matched to a gene. The CDR3 DNA is TGCAGCGTTGAAGAGGGAGCGGGACGGGAGCAGTACTTC. Translation gives CSVEEGAGREQYF.

The V call is TRBV5-1, the J call TRBJ2-3, with 7 bases identical to TRBD2. V was clipped by 4 bases and J by 0 bases; unmatched bases: 5. The CDR3 is 15 amino acids. CDR1 and CDR2 from the germline V gene are SGHRS and YFSETQ. The CDR3 sequence: CASSLSGASTDTQYF. CDR3 nucleotides: TGCGCCAGCAGCCTGAGCGGGGCTAGCACAGATACGCAGTATTTT.

V is TRBV7-9 and J is TRBJ2-5; the match to TRBD2 covers 12 bases. The CDR3 is 17 residues long. V lost 6 bases and J lost 1; bases outside the gene matches: 9. Per germline, CDR1 SEHNR and CDR2 FQNEAQ (reference sequence). CDR3 loop: CASSSVGLAGFQETQYF. CDR3 DNA sequence: TGTGCCAGCAGTTCCGTCGGACTAGCGGGATTCCAAGAGACCCAGTACTTC.

This clone was seen only once. V gene TRBV7-3 combines with J gene TRBJ2-7, with 11 nucleotides matching TRBD2. Looked up from germline, CDR1 is SGHTA and CDR2 is FQGTGA. V gave up 2 bases and J gave up 2 bases; unmatched junction bases: 2. The CDR3 totals 15 residues. The CDR3 nucleotides read TGTGCCAGCAGCTTAGTTAGCGGGAGGGCCTACGAGCAGTACTTC. Encoded protein: CASSLVSGRAYEQYF.

The rearrangement joins TRBV6-5 to TRBJ2-5, with TRBD2 identical over 10 bases. Germline CDR1 reads MNHEY; CDR2 reads SVGAGI. With V trimmed by 4 bases and J by 1 base, 6 bases remained unmatched. The CDR3 has 16 amino acids. CDR3 residues: CASSSRTSGAQETQYF. The CDR3 DNA reads as TGTGCCAGCAGTTCCCGGACTAGCGGAGCCCAAGAGACCCAGTACTTC.

V is TRBV18 and J is TRBJ1-2; no firm D call. The CDR3 totals 16 residues. Germline V gene sequence: CDR1 KGHSH, CDR2 LQKENI. V lost 3 bases and J 2 bases, leaving 16 bases between the germline ends. Here the CDR3 reads CASSPGHGLMNYGYTF. The CDR3 DNA reads TGTGCCAGCTCACCGGGTCACGGACTGATGAACTATGGCTACACCTTC.

The V gene is TRBV27, the J gene TRBJ1-1, with D possibly matching TRBD1 (6 bases). The CDR3 consists of 14 residues. Trimming shortened V by 11 bases and J by 3 bases, and 19 bases separated the two germline ends. Germline V gene sequence: CDR1 MNHEY, CDR2 SMNVEV (reference sequence). For the CDR3, the DNA is TGTGCCCTCAACGGGGGGCCGACGGACACTGAAGCTTTCTTT. Residues: CALNGGPTDTEAFF.

On this clone itself: A clone one base away is much larger, so this may be a read error. The V call is TRBV14, the J call TRBJ2-5; perhaps D is TRBD1 or TRBD2 (5 bases each). The J call is in doubt because the DNA end fits TRBJ2-7 better. This CDR3 comprises 16 residues. CDR1 SGHDN and CDR2 FVKESK come from the germline V gene. CDR3 DNA: TGTGCCAGCAGCCCCTGGGGGTGGCAGGAGTCCTACGAGCAGTACTTC. Translated: CASSPWGWQESYEQYF.

This clone has a handful of counts. The V and J genes are TRBV28 and TRBJ1-4; D possibly corresponds to TRBD1 (6 bases). The CDR3 covers 14 residues. The V gene's germline CDR1 is MDHEN and CDR2 SYDVKM. Trimming left V 2 bases short and J 12 bases short, with 16 bases between. The CDR3 DNA reads as TGTGCCAGCAGTTTAGAGGACAGTCGGTTAGAACTGTTTTTT. This translates into CASSLEDSRLELFF.

The chain carries TRBV29-1 and TRBJ1-1; D may be TRBD1 (5 bases). Germline assignment: CDR1 SQVTM and CDR2 ANQGSEA. V lost 7 bases, J lost 0 bases, and 12 bases lay in between. The CDR3 runs 13 residues. The CDR3 sequence is CSASGEVNTEAFF. The CDR3 nucleotides are TGCAGCGCGTCGGGGGAGGTGAACACTGAAGCTTTCTTT.

Turning to this clone: The same CDR3 can be traced to other DNA sequences in this sample. This sequence joins TRBV19 and TRBJ2-7, with 7 bases aligning to TRBD1. CDR1 is LNHDA, CDR2 SQIVND, per germline (reference sequence). The CDR3 runs to 15 residues. V was clipped by 6 bases and J by 0 bases; unmatched bases: 8. The CDR3 DNA reads TGTGCCAGTAGCCCCCGGGACAGAAGCTCCTACGAGCAGTACTTC. Translation gives CASSPRDRSSYEQYF.

About this clone: A single base is all that separates this from a far larger clone, so a read error is likely. The chain joins TRBV2 to TRBJ2-7; 12 positions agree with TRBD2. Unmatched junction bases numbered 8, after V lost 10 bases and J lost 4 bases. CDR3 size: 14 residues. CDR1 is SNHLY and CDR2 is FYNNEI in the germline V gene. In nucleotides, the CDR3 is TGTGCCAACAGCTGGACTAGCGGGACTTACGAGCAGTACTTC. Amino acids: CANSWTSGTYEQYF. Using reference TRBV2 and TRBJ2-7 for the parts outside the CDR3, the full variable domain is EPEVTQTPSHQVTQMGQEVILRCVPISNHLYFYWYRQILGQKVEFLVSFYNNEISEKSEIFDDQFSVERPDGSNFTLKIRSTKLEDSAMYFCANSWTSGTYEQYFGPGTRLTVT.

The chain employs TRBV7-8 and TRBJ1-5; D is uncertain. The length of the CDR3 is 15 residues. V was clipped by 5 bases and J by 6 bases, with 17 bases between them. Germline V gene sequence: CDR1 SGHVS, CDR2 FQNEAQ. DNA of the CDR3: TGTGCCAGCAGCAAAGGACGGGCCCAATTTCAGCCCCAGCATTTT. It encodes CASSKGRAQFQPQHF.

A word on this clone: A far larger clone is just one base off, so this is likely a read error. The V gene is TRBV7-9, the J gene TRBJ2-1; 12 nucleotides agree with TRBD2. The CDR3 has 15 residues. The germline V gene has CDR1 SEHNR and CDR2 FQNEAQ (reference sequence). CDR3 DNA: TGTGCCAGCAGCTCCCGGACTAGCGGGATCGATGAGCGGTTCTTC. This translates into CASSSRTSGIDERFF. The full variable domain, its missing parts supplied by reference TRBV7-9 and TRBJ2-1, is DTGVSQNPRHKITKRGQNVTFRCDPISEHNRLYWYRQTLGQGPEFLTYFQNEAQLEKSRLLSDRFSAERPKGSFSTLEIQRTEQGDSAMYLCASSSRTSGIDERFFGPGTRLTVL.

This clone was detected a few times. This chain links TRBV2 with TRBJ2-1; a possible D gene is TRBD2 (5 bases). The length of the CDR3 is 15 residues. The V end was cut by 6 bases, the J end by 4 bases, with 16 bases between. The germline V gene encodes CDR1 SNHLY and CDR2 FYNNEI. CDR3: CASRLSGLSYNEQFF. In DNA, the CDR3 is TGTGCCAGCAGGCTAAGCGGACTTAGTTACAATGAGCAGTTCTTC.

This clone was found a few times. The chain has TRBV6-5 and TRBJ2-6, with 7 nucleotides matching TRBD2. From germline, CDR1 is MNHEY and CDR2 SVGAGI. With V trimmed by 0 bases and J by 1 base, 0 bases remained unmatched. CDR3 length equals 16 residues. The CDR3 DNA reads TGTGCCAGCAGTTACTCCGGGGGGTCTGGGGCCAACGTCCTGACTTTC. It specifies CASSYSGGSGANVLTF.

The CDR3 DNA reads as TGTGCCAGCACCGGTGGGCACAGGGTTAACTATGGCTACACCTTC. Translated: CASTGGHRVNYGYTF. The gene calls are TRBV28 and TRBJ1-2; D might be TRBD1 (6 bases). There are 15 residues in the CDR3. The germline CDR1 and CDR2 sequences are MDHEN and SYDVKM. V was clipped by 7 bases and J by 1 base, with 16 bases between them.

The genes are TRBV5-1 and TRBJ2-5; no reliable D call. V was trimmed by 4 bases and J by 4 bases, leaving 14 bases between them. The length of the CDR3 is 14 residues. Germline assignment: CDR1 SGHRS and CDR2 YFSETQ. Here the CDR3 reads CASSPTYSGETQYF. CDR3 DNA sequence: TGCGCCAGCAGCCCCACCTATTCCGGAGAGACCCAGTACTTC.

The CDR3, as DNA: TGTGCCAGCAGCCATTTCGGAAGGGTTGGGGAGACCCAGTACTTC. Its translation is CASSHFGRVGETQYF. The V and J genes are TRBV16 and TRBJ2-5; no clear D. The CDR3 has 15 residues. CDR1 and CDR2 from the germline V gene are KGHSY and FQNENV. V was cut by 3 bases and J by 5 bases, with 16 bases left in between.

The rearrangement links TRBV7-9 to TRBJ1-5; no definite D call. Trimming removed 1 base from V and 5 bases from J, with 9 bases in between. The CDR3 extends over 14 amino acids. Germline loops: CDR1 SEHNR, CDR2 FQNEAQ (reference sequence). In DNA form, the CDR3 reads TGTGCCAGCAGCTTAGACCAGGCAGATCAGCCCCAGCATTTT. It codes for CASSLDQADQPQHF.

This rearrangement joins TRBV18 to TRBJ2-1; 11 positions match TRBD1. CDR3 length equals 14 residues. Per the germline V gene, CDR1 is KGHSH and CDR2 is LQKENI. Unmatched junction bases numbered 5, after V lost 4 bases and J lost 9 bases. The CDR3 nucleotides read TGTGCCAGCTCACACCGGGACAGGGGGAGTGAGCAGTTCTTC. Translation gives CASSHRDRGSEQFF.

This clone has a handful of counts. The J gene is TRBJ2-7, the V gene TRBV19; no reliable D call. The CDR3 consists of 9 residues. V lost 6 bases, J lost 5 bases, and 2 bases lay in between. Germline V CDR1 and CDR2: LNHDA, SQIVND (reference sequence). The CDR3 region has the DNA TGTGCCAGTAGCCACGAGCAGTACTTC. Protein product: CASSHEQYF. Full variable domain (missing parts from reference TRBV19 and TRBJ2-7): DGGITQSPKYLFRKEGQNVTLSCEQNLNHDAMYWYRQDPGQGLRLIYYSQIVNDFQKGDIAEGYSVSREKKESFPLTVTSAQKNPTAFYLCASSHEQYFGPGTRLTVT.

Points on this clone: A far larger clone is only one base removed, so a read error is likely. CDR3 region: CSVITRTGNYGHTF. The CDR3 nucleotides read TGCAGCGTCATCACTAGGACAGGGAACTATGGCCACACCTTT. The chain uses TRBV29-1 and TRBJ1-2; TRBD1 agrees at 8 bases. This CDR3 has 14 residues. Germline CDR1 SQVTM, CDR2 ANQGSEA.

CDR3: CASSSRTSGSMGGEQFF. As DNA, the CDR3 is TGTGCCAGCAGCTCCCGGACTAGCGGGAGTATGGGTGGTGAGCAGTTCTTC. The rearrangement joins TRBV7-2 to TRBJ2-1; 13 positions match TRBD2. The CDR3 contains 17 residues. CDR1 is SGHTA and CDR2 is FQGNSA in the germline V gene. Losses at the gene ends were 4 bases for V and 9 bases for J; bases not matched to a gene: 12. The entire variable domain, with the rest obtained from reference TRBV7-2 and TRBJ2-1, is as follows: GAGVSQSPSNKVTEKGKDVELRCDPISGHTALYWYRQSLGQGLEFLIYFQGNSAPDKSGLPSDRFSAERTGGSVSTLTIQRTQQEDSAVYLCASSSRTSGSMGGEQFFGPGTRLTVL.

Regarding this clone: A far larger clone is just one base off, so this is likely a read error. The same CDR3 also results from other DNA sequences found in this sample. CDR3 nucleotide sequence: TGTGCTAGCAGCTTAGTTGGGGCCTACAATGAGCAGTTCTTC. Encoded protein: CASSLVGAYNEQFF. The rearrangement uses TRBV7-9 and TRBJ2-1; D uncertain. The CDR3 totals 14 residues. Per the germline V gene, CDR1 is SEHNR and CDR2 is FQNEAQ (reference sequence).

This sequence joins TRBV5-6 and TRBJ2-7; 8 bases align to TRBD2. J was trimmed by 4 bases and V by 2 bases; bases with no gene match: 5. The CDR3 is 14 amino acids. From germline, CDR1 is SGHDT and CDR2 YYEEEE. The CDR3 is CASSLGLASYEQYF. CDR3 sequence (DNA): TGTGCCAGCAGCTTAGGACTAGCTTCTTACGAGCAGTACTTC. Supplemented by reference TRBV5-6 and TRBJ2-7, the full variable domain reads DAGVTQSPTHLIKTRGQQVTLRCSPKSGHDTVSWYQQALGQGPQFIFQYYEEEERQRGNFPDRFSGHQFPNYSSELNVNALLLGDSALYLCASSLGLASYEQYFGPGTRLTVT.

The chain links TRBV11-3 to TRBJ2-2; D is unclear. V was shortened by 3 bases and J by 2 bases, with 10 bases between the two germline ends. The germline V gene has CDR1 SGHNT and CDR2 YENEEA. There are 15 residues in the CDR3. As DNA, the CDR3 is TGTGCCAGCAGCTTTGGACGGTCAAACACCGGGGAGCTGTTTTTT. Its translation: CASSFGRSNTGELFF.

In its sample, this clone was seen a few times. This chain links TRBV30 with TRBJ1-5, with 8 bases that match TRBD1. The ends lost 5 bases at V and 9 bases at J; junction bases unmatched: 12. The V gene's germline CDR1 is GTSNPN and CDR2 SVGIG (reference sequence). CDR3 length equals 14 residues. The CDR3 reads CAWGQRTGKGPQHF. Written as DNA, the CDR3 is TGTGCCTGGGGGCAGCGGACAGGGAAGGGGCCCCAGCATTTT.

As for this clone: With only one base between it and a far larger clone, this is likely a read error. This chain connects TRBV30 to TRBJ2-5; D unresolved. The CDR3 contains 14 residues. The germline V and J ends were trimmed by 3 bases and 0 bases, with 11 bases remaining between them. Looked up from germline, CDR1 is GTSNPN and CDR2 is SVGIG (reference sequence). CDR3 sequence (DNA): TGTGCCTGGAGGAGGCTCCTGCACCAAGAGACCCAGTACTTC. Its protein product is CAWRRLLHQETQYF. Filled out from reference TRBV30 and TRBJ2-5, the complete variable domain reads SQTIHQWPATLVQPVGSPLSLECTVEGTSNPNLYWYRQAAGRGLQLLFYSVGIGQISSEVPQNLSASRPQDRQFILSSKKLLLSDSGFYLCAWRRLLHQETQYFGPGTRLLVL.

Details on this clone: A far larger clone is one nucleotide away, so this likely arose from a read error. The genes are TRBV15 and TRBJ2-7; TRBD2 agrees at 7 bases. This CDR3 has 20 amino acids. Germline trimming cut 1 base from V and 4 bases from J; bases unmatched to any gene: 22. Germline assignment: CDR1 LNHNV and CDR2 YYDKDF (reference sequence). The CDR3 loop reads CATSRGRDWGAGPHRYEQYF. The DNA of the CDR3 is TGTGCCACCAGCAGAGGCAGGGATTGGGGAGCGGGACCACATCGGTACGAGCAGTACTTC. The full variable domain, its missing parts supplied by reference TRBV15 and TRBJ2-7, is DAMVIQNPRYQVTQFGKPVTLSCSQTLNHNVMYWYQQKSSQAPKLLFHYYDKDFNNEADTPDNFQSRRPNTSFCFLDIRSPGLGDTAMYLCATSRGRDWGAGPHRYEQYFGPGTRLTVT.